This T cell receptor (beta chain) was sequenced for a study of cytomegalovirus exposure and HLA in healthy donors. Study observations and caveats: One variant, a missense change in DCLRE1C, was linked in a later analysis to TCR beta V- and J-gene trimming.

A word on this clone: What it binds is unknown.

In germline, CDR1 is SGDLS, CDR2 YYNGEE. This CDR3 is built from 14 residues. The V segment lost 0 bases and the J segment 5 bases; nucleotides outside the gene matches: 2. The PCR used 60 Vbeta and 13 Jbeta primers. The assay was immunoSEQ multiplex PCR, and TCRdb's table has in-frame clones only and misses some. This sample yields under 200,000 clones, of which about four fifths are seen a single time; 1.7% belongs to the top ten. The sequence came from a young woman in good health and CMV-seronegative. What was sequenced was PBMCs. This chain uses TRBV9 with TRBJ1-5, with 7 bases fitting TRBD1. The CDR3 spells CASSVGTGDQPQHF. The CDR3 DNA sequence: TGTGCCAGCAGCGTAGGGACAGGAGATCAGCCCCAGCATTTT.